This T cell receptor (beta chain) appears in the sequencing data of a study of blood T cells in healthy people across ages. The authors extracted at least 5.5 micrograms of total RNA per sample. Findings of the study overall: Both higher diversity and more naive CD4+ cells marked long-lived donors when set against aged donors. There was a strong correlation between TCR beta diversity and naive T cell percentage. Diversity estimates drawn from one million T cells were deemed underestimates.

As for this clonotype: Its specificity is not known. This may arise from a read error, as a much more abundant clone is one base away.

Sample-barcoded 5' priming and a J-beta primer mix drove a second PCR of about 7 to 11 cycles. TCRdb called the 5' RACE reads again in MiXCR, with one record for every CDR3 protein. The sample lists approximately 960,000 distinct CDR3 sequences, 25% to 30% occurring once. The CDR3 loop spans 14 amino acids. These same data were also listed under a study on T cells of mothers and their children.

The clonotype originates from a woman between 35 and 50 years old in good health. The specimen sequenced was blood. V gene TRBV12-3 or TRBV12-4 combines with J gene TRBJ1-2, with 7 positions matching TRBD1. CDR3 loop: CASTRGGSNYGHTF. As DNA, the CDR3 is TGTGCCAGCACCAGGGGGGGTTCCAACTATGGCCACACCTTC.